A selection of T cell receptor beta chains follows, all from one sample in a study of CD4 T cell repertoires in COVID-19. TCRdb keeps only in-frame clones here, not all; method: immunoSEQ multiplex PCR. In the table there are fewer than 25,000 clones, 85% to 95% of which are singletons. The sample in question was circulating follicular helper CD4+ T cells (cTfh) from blood, obtained before the COVID-19 pandemic. Receptors originate from a human donor who had COVID-19. The CDR3 runs from the conserved cysteine through the conserved F or W.

CDR3 length | J gene | V gene | CDR3 protein
17 | TRBJ2-6 | TRBV25-1 | CASSSRVSTSGANVLTF
17 | TRBJ2-1 | TRBV10-1 | CASSESVGLAGVNEQFF
16 | TRBJ2-5 | TRBV25-1 | CASSDPGQAFKETQYF
16 | TRBJ1-1 | TRBV27 | CASRDTSQGGWTEAFF
14 | TRBJ2-1 | TRBV11-2 | CASSLDTGRGEQFF
15 | TRBJ1-1 | TRBV14 | CASSLGLGGNTEAFF
17 | TRBJ2-5 | TRBV4-2 | CASSQELAGANQETQYF
16 | TRBJ1-1 | TRBV7-9 | CASSSGQVGSNTEAFF
18 | TRBJ2-1 | TRBV7-9 | CASSLSPRGLAGVSEQFF
16 | TRBJ1-5 | TRBV4-2 | CASSQGSGEGNQPQHF
15 | TRBJ1-6 | TRBV5-1 | CASSLDRADNSPLHF
15 | TRBJ2-7 | TRBV28 | CASSTRWGGSYEQYF
17 | TRBJ2-2 | TRBV5-5 | CASSLAGGGPTTGELFF
13 | TRBJ1-4 | TRBV18 | CASSDSSNEKLFF
12 | TRBJ1-1 | TRBV7-3 | CASGTRDTEAFF
15 | TRBJ2-7 | TRBV5-6 | CASSLGTGISYEQYF
15 | TRBJ1-2 | TRBV27 | CASSLLPLGDYGYTF
15 | TRBJ2-1 | TRBV5-4 | CASSPTGNSYNEQFF
14 | TRBJ1-3 | TRBV6-5 | CASSYGQVGNTIYF
14 | TRBJ1-5 | TRBV7-9 | CASSPGQGYQPQHF
14 | TRBJ1-1 | TRBV7-9 | CASSPPRVNTEAFF
14 | TRBJ2-3 | TRBV9 | CASSRGLFTDTQYF
14 | TRBJ1-1 | TRBV5-1 | CASSSSGTGGEAFF
14 | TRBJ1-6 | TRBV12-5 | CASGQGGRNSPLHF
18 | TRBJ2-2 | TRBV11-2 | CASSRGDASGGATGELFF
15 | TRBJ2-1 | TRBV7-8 | CASSRTSGGASAQFF
16 | TRBJ2-6 | TRBV5-1 | CASRTSGATGANVLTF
19 | TRBJ2-6 | TRBV14 | CASSGRTSGINSGANVLTF
15 | TRBJ2-6 | TRBV11-2 | CASSLQGAGANVLTF
15 | TRBJ1-5 | TRBV19 | CASSGEVASNQPQHF
13 | TRBJ1-6 | TRBV2 | CASSVQGSSPLHF
19 | TRBJ2-1 | TRBV7-8 | CASRPGTGMTNTPYNEQFF
14 | TRBJ2-7 | TRBV5-1 | CASSPQTASYEQYF
17 | TRBJ1-3 | TRBV14 | CASSQLPGQGSGNTIYF
13 | TRBJ2-5 | TRBV7-2 | CASSFGQFETQYF
14 | TRBJ1-6 | TRBV5-6 | CASMWRQGNSPLHF
18 | TRBJ2-1 | TRBV18 | CASSPRSTSGSSHNEQFF
14 | TRBJ1-2 | TRBV5-8 | CASSPRLGSYGYTF
16 | TRBJ2-7 | TRBV5-1 | CASSFTLAGGTYEQYF
16 | TRBJ2-7 | TRBV7-2 | CASSLAGGRAPGEQYF
15 | TRBJ2-1 | TRBV11-3 | CASSLDGLSHNEQFF
14 | TRBJ2-5 | TRBV5-1 | CASSQDGGRETQYF
14 | TRBJ1-5 | TRBV5-1 | CASSPGQGGQPQHF
15 | TRBJ2-2 | TRBV6-6 | CASTHRAQNTGELFF
12 | TRBJ2-3 | TRBV6-6 | CASGATSDTQYF
17 | TRBJ1-4 | TRBV5-1 | CASSPDRGAATNEKLFF
15 | TRBJ1-3 | TRBV9 | CASSVGQGAGNTIYF
15 | TRBJ1-1 | TRBV5-1 | CASSVGQGSGTEAFF
14 | TRBJ1-1 | TRBV6-1 | CASSFRGQGTEAFF
14 | TRBJ2-2 | TRBV9 | CASSVAPLAGELFF
14 | TRBJ1-2 | TRBV7-9 | CASSGRGNFYGYTF
12 | TRBJ1-1 | TRBV7-3 | CASSLKSAEAFF
10 | TRBJ2-5 | TRBV20-1 | CAPMRETQYF
16 | TRBJ2-1 | TRBV28 | CASSLSGGGNPNEQFF
18 | TRBJ2-6 | TRBV7-8 | CASSLGGGVYSGANVLTF
12 | TRBJ1-1 | TRBV6-6 | CASGTGNTEAFF
15 | TRBJ1-2 | TRBV19 | CASSIGETGNYGYTF
16 | TRBJ2-3 | TRBV27 | CASSLGRRGYTDTQYF
15 | TRBJ2-5 | TRBV6-5 | CASSYSPGTAETQYF